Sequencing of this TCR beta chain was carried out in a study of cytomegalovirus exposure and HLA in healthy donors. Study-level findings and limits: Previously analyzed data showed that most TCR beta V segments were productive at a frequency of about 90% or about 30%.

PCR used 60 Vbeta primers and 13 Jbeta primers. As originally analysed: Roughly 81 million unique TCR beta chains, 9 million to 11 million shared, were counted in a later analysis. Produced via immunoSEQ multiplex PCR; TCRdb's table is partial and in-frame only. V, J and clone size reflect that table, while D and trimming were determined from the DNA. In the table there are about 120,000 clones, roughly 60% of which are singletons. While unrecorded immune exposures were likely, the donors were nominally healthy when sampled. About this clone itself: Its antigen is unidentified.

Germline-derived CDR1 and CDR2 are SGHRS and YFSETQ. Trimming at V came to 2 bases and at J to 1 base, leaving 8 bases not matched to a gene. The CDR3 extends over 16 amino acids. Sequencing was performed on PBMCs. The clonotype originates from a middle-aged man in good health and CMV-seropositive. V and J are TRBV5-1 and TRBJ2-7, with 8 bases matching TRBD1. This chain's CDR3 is CASSLVSGQESYEQYF. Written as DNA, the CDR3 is TGCGCCAGCAGCTTAGTTTCGGGACAGGAGTCCTACGAGCAGTACTTC.